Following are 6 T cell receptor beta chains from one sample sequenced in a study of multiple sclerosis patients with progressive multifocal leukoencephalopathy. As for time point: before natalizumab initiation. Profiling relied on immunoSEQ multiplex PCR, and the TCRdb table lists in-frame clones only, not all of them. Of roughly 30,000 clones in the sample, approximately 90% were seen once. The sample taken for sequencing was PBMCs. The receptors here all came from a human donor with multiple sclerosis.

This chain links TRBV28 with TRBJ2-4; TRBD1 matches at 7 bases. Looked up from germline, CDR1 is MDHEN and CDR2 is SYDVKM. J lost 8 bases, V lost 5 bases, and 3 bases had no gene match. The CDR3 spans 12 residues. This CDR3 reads CASSQQGDIQYF. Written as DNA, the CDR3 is TGTGCCAGCAGTCAGCAGGGGGACATTCAGTACTTC.

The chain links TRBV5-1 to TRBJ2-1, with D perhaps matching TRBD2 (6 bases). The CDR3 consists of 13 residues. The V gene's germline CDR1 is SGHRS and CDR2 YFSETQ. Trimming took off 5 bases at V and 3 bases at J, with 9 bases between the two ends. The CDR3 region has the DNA TGCGCCAGCAGGGACTATCGCTACAATGAGCAGTTCTTC. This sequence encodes CASRDYRYNEQFF. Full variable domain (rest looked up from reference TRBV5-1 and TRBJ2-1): KAGVTQTPRYLIKTRGQQVTLSCSPISGHRSVSWYQQTPGQGLQFLFEYFSETQRNKGNFPGRFSGRQFSNSRSEMNVSTLELGDSALYLCASRDYRYNEQFFGPGTRLTVL.

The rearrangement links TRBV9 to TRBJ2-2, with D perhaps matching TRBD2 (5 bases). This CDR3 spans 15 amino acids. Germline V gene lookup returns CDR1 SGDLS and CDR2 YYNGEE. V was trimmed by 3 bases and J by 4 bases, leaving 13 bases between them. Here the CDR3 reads CASSASGVGTGELFF. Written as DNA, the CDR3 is TGTGCCAGCAGCGCTTCCGGGGTCGGCACCGGGGAGCTGTTTTTT. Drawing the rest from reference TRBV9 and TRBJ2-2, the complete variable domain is DSGVTQTPKHLITATGQRVTLRCSPRSGDLSVYWYQQSLDQGLQFLIQYYNGEERAKGNILERFSAQQFPDLHSELNLSSLELGDSALYFCASSASGVGTGELFFGEGSRLTVL.

This CDR3 is CASSPLTGELFF. The CDR3 coding sequence is TGTGCCAGCAGCCCCCTCACCGGGGAGCTGTTTTTT. This rearrangement joins TRBV7-7 to TRBJ2-2; no clear D. Germline V lookup: CDR1 SSHAT, CDR2 FNYEAQ (reference sequence). V was shortened by 5 bases and J by 4 bases, with 5 bases between the two germline ends. The CDR3 contains 12 residues. Full variable domain (missing parts from reference TRBV7-7 and TRBJ2-2): GAGVSQSPRYKVTKRGQDVTLRCDPISSHATLYWYQQALGQGPEFLTYFNYEAQPDKSGLPSDRFSAERPEGSISTLTIQRTEQRDSAMYRCASSPLTGELFFGEGSRLTVL.

The CDR3 nucleotides read TGTGCCAGCAGCCCGACTAGCGGGGGGCACCACGAGCAGTACTTC. Translating it yields CASSPTSGGHHEQYF. This chain joins TRBV7-2 and TRBJ2-7; 13 bases align to TRBD2. Losses at the gene ends were 5 bases for V and 5 bases for J; bases not matched to a gene: 6. The CDR3 is 15 amino acids. Germline V lookup: CDR1 SGHTA, CDR2 FQGNSA.

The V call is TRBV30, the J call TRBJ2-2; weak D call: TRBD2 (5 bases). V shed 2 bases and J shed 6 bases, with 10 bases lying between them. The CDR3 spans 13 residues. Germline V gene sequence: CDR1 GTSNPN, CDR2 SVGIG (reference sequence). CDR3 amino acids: CAWSWAGAGELFF. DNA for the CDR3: TGTGCCTGGAGTTGGGCCGGGGCCGGGGAGCTGTTTTTT.